These 30 T cell receptor beta chains share one sample of origin, sequenced in a study of early T cells in non-severe SARS-CoV-2 infection. TCRdb used MiXCR to reprocess the 5' RACE reads, holding one entry per CDR3 protein. The sample yields over 45,000 distinct CDR3 sequences, approximately 6.3% seen once. This specimen was whole blood, taken at baseline. The receptors were gathered from an adult who was a healthcare worker with PCR-confirmed SARS-CoV-2 infection or an uninfected control (not recorded which).

Ten or more counts support this clonotype. The chain couples TRBV20-1 to TRBJ1-1, with D uncertain. V was pared by 3 bases and J by 5 bases, with 19 bases between. This CDR3 is 15 amino acids long. Per the germline V gene, CDR1 is DFQATT and CDR2 is SNEGSKA (reference sequence). DNA of the CDR3: TGCAGTGCTAGCGCTGGGAGTGGGGAACAGACTGAAGCTTTCTTT. Its translation is CSASAGSGEQTEAFF.

This clonotype has at least ten counts. This chain connects TRBV6-2 or TRBV6-3 to TRBJ2-2; 7 bases are shared with TRBD2. This CDR3 has 16 residues. V was clipped by 0 bases and J by 5 bases; unmatched bases: 6. CDR1 and CDR2 (germline): MNHEY, SVGEGT. CDR3 loop: CASSYSGLADTGELFF. The CDR3 region has the DNA TGTGCCAGCAGTTACTCGGGGCTAGCGGATACCGGGGAGCTGTTTTTT.

In its sample, this clonotype was seen many times. J is TRBJ1-1 and V is TRBV12-3 or TRBV12-4; no definite D call. The CDR3 extends over 11 amino acids. With 2 bases removed from V and 10 bases from J, the gap between germline ends came to 8 bases. DNA of the CDR3: TGTGCCAGCAGTTTACGTCTAGGAGCTTTCTTT. Protein: CASSLRLGAFF.

This clonotype has ten or more counts. The rearrangement uses TRBV20-1 and TRBJ1-6; unclear D gene. With 2 bases removed from V and 6 bases from J, the gap between germline ends came to 8 bases. The CDR3 sequence is 13 residues long. Germline loops: CDR1 DFQATT, CDR2 SNEGSKA (reference sequence). CDR3 region: CSARQQPNSPLHF. Written as DNA, the CDR3 is TGCAGTGCTAGACAACAGCCTAATTCACCCCTCCACTTT.

There are many counts of this clonotype. The CDR3 DNA reads TGTGCCACCAGTGGCGGGACAGACTCCTACAATGAGCAGTTCTTC. Its protein is CATSGGTDSYNEQFF. The rearrangement links TRBV24-1 to TRBJ2-1; tentatively, D is TRBD1 (7 bases). The CDR3 is made up of 15 amino acids. Trimming removed 5 bases from V and 0 bases from J, with 10 bases in between. Germline V CDR1 and CDR2: KGHDR, SFDVKD.

This clonotype was found many times. The rearrangement links TRBV4-3 to TRBJ2-2; TRBD2 aligns across 10 bases. This CDR3 is 16 amino acids long. Germline loops: CDR1 LGHNA, CDR2 YSLEER. V shed 4 bases and J 6 bases; nucleotides not matched to a gene: 8. CDR3 residues: CASSRRLAGGAGELFF. The CDR3 nucleotides read TGCGCCAGCAGCCGTCGACTAGCGGGTGGCGCCGGGGAGCTGTTTTTT.

This clonotype has just a few counts. The chain is built from TRBV20-1 and TRBJ1-2; unclear D gene. This CDR3 is built from 16 residues. Deletions cut 1 base from V and 0 bases from J, with 15 bases between. Looked up from germline, CDR1 is DFQATT and CDR2 is SNEGSKA (reference sequence). The CDR3 DNA reads as TGCAGTGCTAGAGGGTCTGTGGTCATCACTAACTATGGCTACACCTTC. It is translated as CSARGSVVITNYGYTF.

This clonotype has at least ten counts. The chain employs TRBV5-1 and TRBJ2-6; weak D call: TRBD1 (5 bases). The CDR3 is 18 residues long. Germline V gene lookup returns CDR1 SGHRS and CDR2 YFSETQ. The ends were cut back, 1 base at V and 0 bases at J, with 14 bases in the middle. The CDR3 DNA sequence: TGCGCCAGCAGCTTGAGGGGTTCCGGCGTCTCTGGGGCCAACGTCCTGACTTTC. Amino acid sequence: CASSLRGSGVSGANVLTF.

This clonotype appeared many times. CDR3 region: CASRDNQPQHF. The CDR3 nucleotides are TGTGCCAGCAGGGACAATCAGCCCCAGCATTTT. The chain combines TRBV6-1 with TRBJ1-5; D not resolved. Germline CDR1 and CDR2: MNHNS and SASEGT. V gave up 6 bases and J gave up 3 bases, with 3 bases separating them. The CDR3 totals 11 residues.

The gene calls are TRBV12-3 or TRBV12-4 and TRBJ1-2; TRBD1 is a possible D gene (6 bases). V was trimmed by 5 bases and J by 3 bases, leaving 16 bases between them. The CDR3 extends over 15 amino acids. CDR3 coding DNA: TGTGCCAGCAGTCTAAAACCGGACAGCTACTATGGCTACACCTTC. Protein: CASSLKPDSYYGYTF.

Ten or more counts support this clonotype. This chain links TRBV19 with TRBJ1-5; the D gene is possibly TRBD1 (6 bases). V was cut by 4 bases and J by 4 bases, with 11 bases left in between. The CDR3 is made up of 14 amino acids. Germline CDR1 is LNHDA and CDR2 is SQIVND (reference sequence). The CDR3 reads CASSTYRENQPQHF. Written as DNA, the CDR3 is TGTGCCAGTAGTACCTACAGGGAAAATCAGCCCCAGCATTTT.

The chain links TRBV9 to TRBJ2-3, with D perhaps TRBD2 (5 bases). Germline loops: CDR1 SGDLS, CDR2 YYNGEE. This CDR3 spans 13 amino acids. Between the trimmed V and J ends, which lost 4 bases and 5 bases, there was a span of 11 bases. The CDR3 region is CASSTDRGDTQYF. Here the CDR3 DNA reads TGTGCCAGCAGCACGGACCGGGGAGATACGCAGTATTTT.

Only a few counts were recorded for this clonotype. The CDR3 reads CATSDPVTGDGSDTQYF. The CDR3 DNA reads as TGTGCCACCAGTGATCCCGTCACAGGGGATGGTTCAGATACGCAGTATTTT. V is TRBV24-1 and J is TRBJ2-3, with 7 bases aligning to TRBD1. The J segment lost 4 bases and the V segment lost 3 bases, leaving 12 bases of the junction unmatched. The CDR3 is made up of 17 amino acids. From germline, CDR1 is KGHDR and CDR2 SFDVKD.

This clonotype was detected many times. The V and J genes are TRBV20-1 and TRBJ2-1, with a weak D call TRBD2 (7 bases). Germline V gene sequence: CDR1 DFQATT, CDR2 SNEGSKA (reference sequence). The CDR3 spans 14 residues. Trimming removed 5 bases at V and 2 bases at J, with 13 bases between. The CDR3: CSAVGGPAYNEQFF. The CDR3, as DNA: TGCAGTGCTGTCGGGGGGCCCGCCTACAATGAGCAGTTCTTC.

V and J are TRBV5-1 and TRBJ2-7; D gene unclear. The CDR3 has 12 residues. CDR1 and CDR2 from the germline V gene are SGHRS and YFSETQ. V lost 1 base, J lost 5 bases, and 7 bases lay in between. In DNA form, the CDR3 reads TGCGCCAGCAGCTTGATCGGCCACGAGCAGTACTTC. Protein sequence: CASSLIGHEQYF.

On this clonotype itself: The junction departs from germline at one end; a sequencing error may be responsible. This sequence joins TRBV10-3 and TRBJ2-7; 8 bases agree with TRBD2. The CDR3 consists of 13 residues. Per the germline V gene, CDR1 is ENHRY and CDR2 is SYGVKD. The CDR3 region is CAISELEGHPGGF. DNA for the CDR3: TGTGCCATCAGTGAGCTTGAGGGACACCCGGGGGGGTTC.

This clonotype was seen many times. The V and J genes are TRBV9 and TRBJ2-3, with D perhaps matching TRBD1 or TRBD2 (5 bases each). The CDR3 length is 17 residues. In germline, CDR1 is SGDLS, CDR2 YYNGEE. Trimming took 3 bases from V and 1 from J, leaving 18 bases between them. For the CDR3, the DNA is TGTGCCAGCAGCGGGAAGAAGGGACCCATAGGCACAGATACGCAGTATTTT. It codes for CASSGKKGPIGTDTQYF.

This clonotype has a handful of counts. V usage is TRBV7-2 and J usage is TRBJ2-5; D gene unclear. This CDR3 is built from 12 residues. Germline CDR1 reads SGHTA; CDR2 reads FQGNSA. The V and J ends lost 3 bases and 4 bases respectively, with 6 bases between them. CDR3 loop: CASSLNLETQYF. CDR3 nucleotides: TGTGCCAGCAGCTTGAACCTAGAGACCCAGTACTTC. Drawing the rest from reference TRBV7-2 and TRBJ2-5, the complete variable domain is GAGVSQSPSNKVTEKGKDVELRCDPISGHTALYWYRQSLGQGLEFLIYFQGNSAPDKSGLPSDRFSAERTGGSVSTLTIQRTQQEDSAVYLCASSLNLETQYFGPGTRLLVL.

The chain combines TRBV18 with TRBJ2-2; D unresolved. V was cut by 1 base and J by 1 base, with 13 bases left in between. The V gene's germline CDR1 is KGHSH and CDR2 LQKENI. This CDR3 is 17 amino acids long. This CDR3 reads CASSPRIGVMNTGELFF. For the CDR3, the DNA is TGTGCCAGCTCACCACGAATAGGTGTAATGAACACCGGGGAGCTGTTTTTT.

In this sample, this clonotype turned up many times. The V and J genes are TRBV2 and TRBJ1-3; no clear D. Deletions cut 6 bases from V and 8 bases from J, with 11 bases between. Germline loops: CDR1 SNHLY, CDR2 FYNNEI. The CDR3 totals 12 residues. The CDR3 bases are TGTGCCAGCAGGGAGGAGGCCTACACCATATATTTT. Translating it yields CASREEAYTIYF.

There are many counts of this clonotype. The rearrangement uses TRBV7-2 and TRBJ2-5; 7 positions match TRBD1. V trimming: 5 bases; J trimming: 5 bases; junction bases outside the gene matches: 2. The CDR3 consists of 12 residues. Germline V gene lookup returns CDR1 SGHTA and CDR2 FQGNSA. CDR3 sequence: CASSPQGETQYF. The CDR3 nucleotides are TGTGCCAGCAGCCCACAGGGGGAGACCCAGTACTTC.

This clonotype was found many times. The chain combines TRBV12-3 or TRBV12-4 with TRBJ1-2, with 7 nucleotides matching TRBD1. The CDR3 loop spans 15 amino acids. V lost 4 bases and J lost 6; bases outside the gene matches: 11. The CDR3 is CASSSPRTGTHGYTF. The CDR3 DNA reads as TGTGCCAGCAGTTCCCCTCGGACAGGAACCCATGGCTACACCTTC.

This clonotype was seen at least ten times. This chain links TRBV29-1 with TRBJ2-3, with unresolved D. The CDR3 loop spans 10 amino acids. Per germline, CDR1 SQVTM and CDR2 ANQGSEA. The CDR3 sequence: CRAGTDTQYF. The CDR3 region has the DNA TGCCGGGCAGGCACAGATACGCAGTATTTT.

This clonotype was seen more than once but under ten times. J is TRBJ2-7 and V is TRBV24-1; D is undetermined. The V gene lost 3 bases and the J gene lost 3 bases, with 8 bases spanning the gap. Germline V gene lookup returns CDR1 KGHDR and CDR2 SFDVKD. The CDR3 loop spans 13 amino acids. CDR3 in amino acids: CATSDPTVYEQYF. The CDR3 region has the DNA TGTGCCACCAGTGATCCGACGGTCTACGAGCAGTACTTC.

In regard to this clonotype: This sequence may be a read error, since a much larger clone differs from it by one base. This rearrangement joins TRBV29-1 to TRBJ1-4; D is unresolved. The CDR3 runs to 12 residues. Germline loops: CDR1 SQVTM, CDR2 ANQGSEA. CDR3 DNA sequence: TGCAGCGTCTCAGCTTCTAATGAAAAACTGCTTTTT. This encodes CSVSASNEKLLF.

This clonotype has at least ten counts. The chain couples TRBV7-9 to TRBJ1-5, with D hard to call. V was pared by 5 bases and J by 5 bases, with 7 bases between. CDR3 size: 12 residues. Germline assignment: CDR1 SEHNR and CDR2 FQNEAQ (reference sequence). CDR3 in amino acids: CASSRDYQPQHF. CDR3 coding DNA: TGTGCCAGCAGCCGTGATTATCAGCCCCAGCATTTT.

This clonotype turned up a few times. The CDR3 nucleotides are TGTGCCAGCAGTTACACCGCGAACACTGAAGCTTTCTTT. This sequence encodes CASSYTANTEAFF. This sequence joins TRBV6-5 and TRBJ1-1; no firm D call. With 2 bases removed from V and 1 base from J, the gap between germline ends came to 5 bases. The CDR3 length is 13 residues. Germline lookup yields CDR1 MNHEY and CDR2 SVGAGI.

Sample share makes this clonotype large. The chain combines TRBV29-1 with TRBJ2-1; weak D call: TRBD2 (6 bases). Germline-derived CDR1 and CDR2 are SQVTM and ANQGSEA. The CDR3 is made up of 16 amino acids. Trimming cost V 4 bases and J 2 bases, with 18 bases left between them. This CDR3 reads CSVVGGRGTTYNEQFF. The CDR3 DNA is TGCAGCGTTGTGGGGGGTAGGGGCACGACCTACAATGAGCAGTTCTTC.

This clonotype turned up a few times. This sequence joins TRBV3-1 and TRBJ2-7; TRBD1 aligns across 10 bases. The CDR3 sequence is 14 residues long. Germline lookup yields CDR1 LGHDT and CDR2 YNNKEL (reference sequence). The trim removed 6 bases at V and 4 bases at J, leaving 6 bases unmatched. The CDR3 sequence is CASRQTGGIYEQYF. CDR3 DNA sequence: TGTGCCAGCAGACAGACAGGGGGCATATACGAGCAGTACTTC.

This clonotype was counted at least ten times. The chain has TRBV3-1 and TRBJ2-1; D ambiguous. The ends were cut back, 4 bases at V and 2 bases at J, with 6 bases in the middle. Germline-derived CDR1 and CDR2 are LGHDT and YNNKEL (reference sequence). This CDR3 has 13 amino acids. This chain's CDR3 is CASSLGTYNEQFF. CDR3 nucleotide sequence: TGTGCCAGCAGCCTTGGGACCTACAATGAGCAGTTCTTC.